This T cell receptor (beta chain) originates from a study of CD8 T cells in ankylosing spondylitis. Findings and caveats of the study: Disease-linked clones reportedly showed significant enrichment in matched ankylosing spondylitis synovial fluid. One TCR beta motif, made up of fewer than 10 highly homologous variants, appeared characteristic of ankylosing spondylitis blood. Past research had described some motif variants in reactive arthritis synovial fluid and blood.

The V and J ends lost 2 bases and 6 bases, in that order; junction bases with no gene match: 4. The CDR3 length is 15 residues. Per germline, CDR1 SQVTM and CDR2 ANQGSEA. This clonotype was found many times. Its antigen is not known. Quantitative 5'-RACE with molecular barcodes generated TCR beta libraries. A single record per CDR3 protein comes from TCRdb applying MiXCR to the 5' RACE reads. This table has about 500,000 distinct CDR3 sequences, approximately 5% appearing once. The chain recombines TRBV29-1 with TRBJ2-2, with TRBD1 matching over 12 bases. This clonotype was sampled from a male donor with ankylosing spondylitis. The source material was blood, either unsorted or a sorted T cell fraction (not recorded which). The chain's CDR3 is CSVEWDRGLSGELFF. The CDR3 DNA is TGCAGCGTTGAATGGGACAGGGGGCTTTCCGGGGAGCTGTTTTTT.